The rows below give T cell receptor beta chains drawn from one sample of a study of blood T cell repertoires in COVID-19. Clones were sequenced by immunoSEQ multiplex PCR, and TCRdb holds only the in-frame ones, with some missing. The table shows roughly 150,000 clones, with approximately 83% occurring only once. Sequencing input: peripheral blood. The receptors shown here come from a man in his 70s who had recovered from COVID-19. Both conserved end residues are trimmed from each CDR3. A D gene is named only where the DNA matches it firmly.

v_gene	d_gene	len	j_gene	CDR3aa
TRBV24-1	TRBD1	13	TRBJ2-7	ATSDSGQVSYEQY
TRBV6-1	TRBD1	12	TRBJ1-4	ASSEGQGGEKLF
TRBV27	TRBD2	13	TRBJ2-2	ASSPGLANTGELF
TRBV7-9	-	11	TRBJ2-1	ASSLGGGNEQF
TRBV6-1	-	12	TRBJ1-6	ASSELSSDSPLH
TRBV9	-	14	TRBJ2-2	ASSQTDRPNTGELF
TRBV5-4	TRBD1	13	TRBJ1-2	ASSFPGQGARGYT
TRBV5-1	-	10	TRBJ2-1	ASSMPGDEQF
TRBV19	TRBD1	12	TRBJ2-1	ASSFGQDLNEQF
TRBV7-3	-	13	TRBJ2-3	ASSLGRGLTDTQY
TRBV6-5	-	12	TRBJ2-5	ACSSSGARETQY
TRBV7-9	TRBD1	11	TRBJ1-2	ASSSGQGSGYT
TRBV10-3	-	11	TRBJ1-6	AIMDSPGSPLH
TRBV6-5	-	9	TRBJ2-1	ASSSPGGQF
TRBV18	TRBD2	14	TRBJ2-3	ASSPGSSGMADTQY
TRBV29-1	TRBD2	12	TRBJ2-7	SVESRERGYEQY
TRBV6-2/TRBV6-3	TRBD1	14	TRBJ2-7	ASSRALGTVENEQY
TRBV5-1	-	12	TRBJ2-3	ASSPDSPTDTQY
TRBV5-1	TRBD1	12	TRBJ2-7	ASSKGQALTEQY
TRBV19	TRBD1	16	TRBJ2-7	ATYGTGLGTSASYEQY
TRBV5-1	TRBD2	13	TRBJ2-2	ASRSLAEIPGELF
TRBV7-2	TRBD2	12	TRBJ2-7	ASSLSAGIYEQY
TRBV7-2	-	11	TRBJ2-5	ASSLGALETQY
TRBV4-1	-	15	TRBJ1-2	ASSQDLRGGARYGYT
TRBV6-5	-	13	TRBJ2-7	ASSYSGGSAYEQY
TRBV5-1	-	13	TRBJ2-3	ASSSYGEVADTQY
TRBV18	TRBD1	13	TRBJ1-6	ASSPGQADNSPLH
TRBV29-1	-	10	TRBJ1-5	SVGARDQPQH
TRBV24-1	TRBD1	13	TRBJ2-2	ATSDGTGYTGELF
TRBV6-5	-	11	TRBJ1-1	ASSLSLNTEAF
TRBV19	TRBD1	14	TRBJ2-2	ASRLGTGLNTGELF
TRBV19	-	12	TRBJ1-2	ASSPREGVYGYT
TRBV5-1	TRBD1	14	TRBJ2-2	ASSLEGQGYTGELF
TRBV2	TRBD2	16	TRBJ2-1	ASMEGTNRKSSYNEQF
TRBV4-1	-	12	TRBJ2-1	ASSQGRRANEQF
TRBV19	-	11	TRBJ1-5	ASSIDRLEPQH